These 16 T cell receptor beta chains were all obtained from the same sample, sequenced in a study of shared clonotypes between healthy human individuals. Clones were sequenced by immunoSEQ multiplex PCR, and TCRdb holds only the in-frame ones, with some missing. This repertoire shows roughly 2,000,000 clones, less than 95% found once; its top ten account for roughly 1.2%. Positively selected for CCR7, the CD45RO-negative cells used as naive CD8 cells excluded terminally differentiated effector memory CD45RA+ cells. Sequencing was carried out using naive CD8+ T cells sorted from blood. These TCRs come from a man younger than 35 in good health.

The rearrangement joins TRBV6-5 to TRBJ2-1, with 8 bases that match TRBD2. V gave up 4 bases and J gave up 3 bases; unmatched junction bases: 2. The CDR3 loop spans 14 amino acids. Germline CDR1 reads MNHEY; CDR2 reads SVGAGI. The CDR3 DNA reads TGTGCCAGCAGTTTCACTAGCGGCTACAATGAGCAGTTCTTC. It codes for CASSFTSGYNEQFF.

This clone was recorded only once. V usage is TRBV7-9 and J usage is TRBJ2-7, with a possible D match to TRBD2 (5 bases). The CDR3 contains 17 residues. Trimming cost V 5 bases and J 2 bases, with 22 bases left between them. Germline loops: CDR1 SEHNR, CDR2 FQNEAQ (reference sequence). The CDR3 DNA reads as TGTGCCAGCAGCCCGAGCCGTGGGCGGGCCGCGACCTACGAGCAGTACTTC. It is translated as CASSPSRGRAATYEQYF.

This rearrangement joins TRBV4-3 to TRBJ2-1; 11 positions agree with TRBD2. The ends lost 0 bases at V and 4 bases at J; junction bases unmatched: 11. Germline CDR1 reads LGHNA; CDR2 reads YSLEER. This CDR3 has 19 amino acids. Here the CDR3 reads CASSQEKLAGEGRYNEQFF. The CDR3 region has the DNA TGCGCCAGCAGCCAAGAAAAACTAGCGGGAGAGGGTAGGTACAATGAGCAGTTCTTC.

The chain couples TRBV7-9 to TRBJ1-1; unclear D gene. Trimming removed 5 bases at V and 6 bases at J, with 7 bases between. Germline CDR1 reads SEHNR; CDR2 reads FQNEAQ (reference sequence). This CDR3 has 11 amino acids. The CDR3 here is CASSATAEAFF. Written as DNA, the CDR3 is TGTGCCAGCAGCGCGACCGCTGAAGCTTTCTTT.

The V gene is TRBV11-1, the J gene TRBJ2-7; 7 bases map to TRBD1. There are 18 residues in the CDR3. J lost 3 bases, V lost 5 bases, and 19 bases had no gene match. CDR1 SGHAT and CDR2 FQDESV come from the germline V gene (reference sequence). CDR3 protein: CASSGDREDPRTFYEQYF. CDR3 bases: TGTGCCAGCAGCGGAGACAGGGAAGATCCCCGCACGTTCTACGAGCAGTACTTC.

CDR3 DNA sequence: TGTGCCAGCAGTTCAGGGACAGGGGGCAGGGATACGCAGTATTTT. This encodes CASSSGTGGRDTQYF. V gene TRBV27 combines with J gene TRBJ2-3, with TRBD1 identical over 12 bases. V lost 4 bases to trimming and J lost 6 bases; unmatched junction nucleotides: 5. The CDR3 spans 15 residues. Germline CDR1 is MNHEY and CDR2 is SMNVEV (reference sequence).

This sequence joins TRBV2 and TRBJ1-1; tentatively, D is TRBD1 (5 bases). V shed 4 bases and J shed 5 bases, with 14 bases lying between them. The CDR3 spans 14 residues. The germline CDR1 and CDR2 sequences are SNHLY and FYNNEI. The CDR3 sequence: CASSGTPAGTEAFF. In nucleotides, the CDR3 is TGTGCCAGCAGTGGGACACCGGCGGGGACTGAAGCTTTCTTT.

The CDR3 DNA reads as TGTGCCAGCAGCATTGCCCCCGGGACAGGGGGCGACGAGCAGTACTTC. Translated, it gives CASSIAPGTGGDEQYF. V usage is TRBV21-1 and J usage is TRBJ2-7; no check of the table's D call, TRBD1, against the DNA was made. TRBV21-1 is a pseudogene. The CDR3 runs to 16 residues.

The chain links TRBV2 to TRBJ2-5; weak D call: TRBD2 (6 bases). With 6 bases removed from V and 3 bases from J, the gap between germline ends came to 14 bases. The germline V gene encodes CDR1 SNHLY and CDR2 FYNNEI. This CDR3 contains 14 residues. The CDR3 region has the DNA TGTGCCAGCAGGCAGGACGGAGGGGAAGAGACCCAGTACTTC. Amino acids: CASRQDGGEETQYF.

The chain couples TRBV4-1 to TRBJ1-1; no clear D. The germline V gene encodes CDR1 MGHRA and CDR2 YSYEKL. V was shortened by 4 bases and J by 4 bases, with 7 bases between the two germline ends. The CDR3 is made up of 12 amino acids. CDR3 sequence reads: CASSPSLTEAFF. CDR3 coding DNA: TGCGCCAGCAGCCCAAGTCTCACTGAAGCTTTCTTT.

This clone was recorded only once. This chain connects TRBV6-5 to TRBJ2-3; D call uncertain. Germline lookup yields CDR1 MNHEY and CDR2 SVGAGI. The CDR3 is 15 amino acids. V was trimmed by 1 base and J by 3 bases, leaving 11 bases between them. Here the CDR3 reads CASSYYSQGTDTQYF. The CDR3 DNA reads TGTGCCAGCAGTTACTACAGTCAAGGAACAGATACGCAGTATTTT.

This chain connects TRBV9 to TRBJ2-3, with D possibly being TRBD2 (6 bases). From germline, CDR1 is SGDLS and CDR2 YYNGEE. The CDR3 is made up of 16 amino acids. Trimming pared 0 bases from V and 4 bases from J, leaving 15 bases between. DNA of the CDR3: TGTGCCAGCAGCGTAGACCCGGGACTCGTGCCAGATACGCAGTATTTT. Translating gives CASSVDPGLVPDTQYF.

The V gene is TRBV28, the J gene TRBJ2-1; 8 bases are shared with TRBD2. This CDR3 comprises 14 residues. Germline loops: CDR1 MDHEN, CDR2 SYDVKM. Trimming at V came to 6 bases and at J to 6 bases, leaving 7 bases not matched to a gene. CDR3 nucleotide sequence: TGTGCCAGCAGCCTCGCGGGGGGCATCAATGAGCAGTTCTTC. It yields the protein CASSLAGGINEQFF.

This clone was detected once. This chain uses TRBV4-1 with TRBJ2-2, with TRBD2 matching 9 bases. Trimming cost V 3 bases and J 7 bases; bases outside gene matches: 6. The CDR3 length is 15 residues. Germline CDR1 is MGHRA and CDR2 is YSYEKL. CDR3 region: CASSHAGGRSGELFF. The CDR3 DNA reads as TGCGCCAGCAGCCACGCGGGGGGGCGGAGCGGGGAGCTGTTTTTT.

The chain is built from TRBV29-1 and TRBJ1-2; D gene unclear. CDR3 size: 13 residues. Germline V lookup: CDR1 SQVTM, CDR2 ANQGSEA. V lost 7 bases and J lost 4, with 16 bases in between. In DNA form, the CDR3 reads TGCAGCGCCATGGACTTAACGGGCTATGGCTACACCTTC. It yields the protein CSAMDLTGYGYTF.

This clone was counted a few times. The sample holds other DNA sequences that translate to the same CDR3. The chain combines TRBV7-8 with TRBJ2-7, with 9 nucleotides matching TRBD2. The CDR3 consists of 13 residues. From germline, CDR1 is SGHVS and CDR2 FQNEAQ. V shed 3 bases, J shed 3 bases, and the junction held 0 bases outside the gene matches. CDR3 in amino acids: CASSFSGGYEQYF. The CDR3 nucleotides read TGTGCCAGCAGCTTTAGCGGGGGCTACGAGCAGTACTTC.